This TCR beta chain was retrieved from a study of shared clonotypes between healthy human individuals. Here immunoSEQ multiplex PCR was the method, and the copy in TCRdb shows in-frame clones only, minus some. The sample holds millions of clones, approximately 92% seen once. The CDR3 sequence is 14 residues long. Looked up from germline, CDR1 is SGHDT and CDR2 is YYEEEE. Trimming pared 0 bases from V and 7 bases from J, leaving 11 bases between. Comment on this clone: Other DNA variants within this sample encode the same CDR3.

The chain links TRBV5-6 to TRBJ1-5; TRBD1 might be the D (6 bases). The sample was naive CD4+ T cells sorted from blood. Subset specified: CD45RA+ positively selected. This receptor was identified in a man aged 18 to 30 in good health. The CDR3 spells CASSLAGAGQPQHF. CDR3 sequence (DNA): TGTGCCAGCAGCTTGGCGGGGGCGGGGCAGCCCCAGCATTTT.